This T cell receptor beta chain is drawn from a study of blood T cells in healthy people across ages. Across the study: The template switching approach captured approximately one barcoded beta molecule for every two T cells.

With a J-beta primer mix and a sample-barcoded 5' primer, a second PCR ran about 7 to 12 cycles. TCRdb independently ran MiXCR on the 5' RACE reads; one entry per CDR3 protein. The repertoire holds some 560,000 distinct CDR3 sequences, with around a quarter as singletons. Overall study findings and caveats: With naive T cell percentage, TCR beta diversity showed a strong correlation.

This clonotype occurred a few times. Its antigen is still unknown. These data also featured in a second study, about T cells of mothers and their children. That work contributes: Samples were provided by three healthy Caucasian mothers and their six children. Whether related or unrelated, pairs show similar shaping of TCR recombination output by thymic selection.

This receptor was identified in a boy between 2 and 10 years old in good health. The source material was blood.

The DNA for the CDR3 is TGTGCCAGCAGCCCAAGGGACGGGGGTAGGAATAGCAATCAGCCCCAGCATTTT. Translation gives CASSPRDGGRNSNQPQHF. The gene calls are TRBV7-3 and TRBJ1-5; tentatively, D is TRBD1 (5 bases). Germline CDR1 SGHTA, CDR2 FQGTGA. V lost 5 bases to trimming and J lost 0 bases, with 20 bases between them. This CDR3 contains 18 residues.